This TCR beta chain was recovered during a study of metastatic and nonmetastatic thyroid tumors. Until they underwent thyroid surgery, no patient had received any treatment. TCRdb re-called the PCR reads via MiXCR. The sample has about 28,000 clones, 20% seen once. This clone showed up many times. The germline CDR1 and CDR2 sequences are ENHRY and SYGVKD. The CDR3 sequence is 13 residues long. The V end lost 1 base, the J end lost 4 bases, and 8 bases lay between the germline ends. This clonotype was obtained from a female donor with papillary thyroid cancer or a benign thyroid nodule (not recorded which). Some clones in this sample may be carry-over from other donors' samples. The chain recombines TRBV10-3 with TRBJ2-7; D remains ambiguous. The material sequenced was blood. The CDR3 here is CAISEFLGYEQYF. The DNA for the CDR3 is TGTGCCATCAGTGAGTTTTTAGGTTACGAGCAGTACTTC.